This T cell receptor (beta chain) appears in the sequencing data of a study of post-analysis software for immune sequencing data. cDNA libraries of TCR beta carried unique molecular identifiers. MiXCR, run by TCRdb on the PCR reads, gives a single entry per CDR3 protein. The repertoire includes roughly 430,000 distinct CDR3 sequences, about 40% of them detected once, and less than 10% sits in the top ten. Germline lookup yields CDR1 SEHNR and CDR2 FQNEAQ (reference sequence). This CDR3 is built from 11 residues. Trimming stripped 6 bases from V and 9 bases from J, with 9 bases between. This clonotype was detected a few times. Its antigen is unidentified. Notes on the study in general: Patients used about 5 TRBV segments, including TRBV5-6, TRBV5-1 and TRBV20-1, more often than controls. Pronounced co-clustering by F measure was evident among identically batched samples. Among multiple sclerosis patients, normalized Chao1 diversity was significantly below that of controls.

The source is a girl aged 2-15 years with multiple sclerosis. This chain connects TRBV7-9 to TRBJ2-1; D remains ambiguous. Sequencing was done on a sample of blood. The CDR3 sequence: CASSQSTEQFF. Written as DNA, the CDR3 is TGTGCCAGCAGTCAGAGTACTGAGCAGTTCTTC. Variable domain in full (rest from reference TRBV7-9 and TRBJ2-1): DTGVSQNPRHKITKRGQNVTFRCDPISEHNRLYWYRQTLGQGPEFLTYFQNEAQLEKSRLLSDRFSAERPKGSFSTLEIQRTEQGDSAMYLCASSQSTEQFFGPGTRLTVL.